The present TCR beta chain was sequenced within a study of blood T cell repertoires in COVID-19. Study-wide background: The study drew acute and convalescent COVID-19 samples from the United States, Italy and Spain. Sources were T cells, B-cell-depleted T cells, or PBMCs; the material itself was cDNA or gDNA.

V was pared by 0 bases and J by 5 bases, with 11 bases between. CDR3 length: 14 residues. CDR1 is LNHDA, CDR2 SQIVND, per germline (reference sequence). In the original processing: Reference gene primer amplification yielded estimated nucleated cell counts. Clones were read by immunoSEQ multiplex PCR, and TCRdb kept only the in-frame ones, dropping some. That table supplies the V and J calls and clone size; D and trimming were determined from the DNA. The table includes roughly 200,000 clones, 89% detected once. Specimen: peripheral blood. The J gene is TRBJ2-7, the V gene TRBV19, with D possibly TRBD2 on 5 matching bases. This receptor was taken from a man aged 40-49 years with acute or convalescent COVID-19. The CDR3 nucleotides are TGTGCCAGTAGTATAGATCCCTCCGGGAACGAGCAGTACTTC. Protein: CASSIDPSGNEQYF. Complete variable domain (other parts from reference TRBV19 and TRBJ2-7): DGGITQSPKYLFRKEGQNVTLSCEQNLNHDAMYWYRQDPGQGLRLIYYSQIVNDFQKGDIAEGYSVSREKKESFPLTVTSAQKNPTAFYLCASSIDPSGNEQYFGPGTRLTVT.